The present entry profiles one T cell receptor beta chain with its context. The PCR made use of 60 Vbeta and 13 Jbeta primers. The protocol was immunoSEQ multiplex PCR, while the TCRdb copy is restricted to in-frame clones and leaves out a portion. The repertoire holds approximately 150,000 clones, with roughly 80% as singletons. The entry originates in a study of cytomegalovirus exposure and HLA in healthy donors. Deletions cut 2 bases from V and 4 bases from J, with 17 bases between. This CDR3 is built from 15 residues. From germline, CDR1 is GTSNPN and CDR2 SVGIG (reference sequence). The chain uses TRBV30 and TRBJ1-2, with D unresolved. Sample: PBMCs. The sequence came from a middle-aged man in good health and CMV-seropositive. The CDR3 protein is CAWSRLQYSGYGYTF. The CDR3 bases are TGTGCCTGGAGTCGACTACAGTACTCTGGCTATGGCTACACCTTC.